This entry lists 9 T cell receptor beta chains sequenced from one sample in a study of vaccination and CD4 T cells after COVID-19. Cultured CD4+ T cell DNA was sequenced using the Oncomine TCR Beta short-read assay. A single record per CDR3 protein comes from TCRdb applying MiXCR to the PCR reads. The sample lists under 30,000 distinct CDR3 sequences, roughly 40% seen once, with 7.2% in the top ten. Documented treatment: approximately 11-day PBMC culture with coronavirus spike peptide pools or control peptides (ViraFEST assay). These receptors have no known antigen. The sequencing sample was made of CD4+ T cells from blood, cultured in vitro. These receptors were collected from a human donor who had recovered from COVID-19.

This clonotype was counted between two and nine times. The chain links TRBV20-1 to TRBJ2-3, with 9 positions matching TRBD2. Trimming took 2 bases from V and 6 from J; bases not matched to a gene: 6. CDR1 DFQATT and CDR2 SNEGSKA come from the germline V gene (reference sequence). The CDR3 is 14 amino acids. The CDR3 bases are TGCAGTGCTAGATTATCCAGCGGGAGGGATACGCAGTATTTT. Its translation: CSARLSSGRDTQYF.

This chain joins TRBV7-2 and TRBJ2-1; D gene uncertain. V lost 2 bases and J 7 bases, leaving 9 bases between the germline ends. The CDR3 contains 13 residues. The germline V gene has CDR1 SGHTA and CDR2 FQGNSA. CDR3: CASSLIPSNEQFF. In nucleotides, the CDR3 is TGTGCCAGCAGCTTAATTCCCTCGAATGAGCAGTTCTTC.

The V call is TRBV10-3, the J call TRBJ2-6; D uncertain. Germline values: CDR1 ENHRY, CDR2 SYGVKD. This CDR3 is 15 amino acids long. The V end lost 4 bases, the J end lost 0 bases, and 7 bases lay between the germline ends. CDR3 bases: TGTGCCATCAGTGGATCAAACTCTGGGGCCAACGTCCTGACTTTC. Its protein product is CAISGSNSGANVLTF.

The sample holds a few counts of this clonotype. The chain uses TRBV28 and TRBJ1-2, with a weak D call TRBD1 (5 bases). Germline CDR1 and CDR2: MDHEN and SYDVKM. This CDR3 spans 9 amino acids. Trimming took off 8 bases at V and 13 bases at J, with 11 bases between the two ends. The CDR3 sequence is CASGAGFTF. CDR3 DNA: TGTGCCAGCGGGGCGGGTTTCACCTTC.

This clonotype was seen a few times. V usage is TRBV28 and J usage is TRBJ2-7, with 9 positions matching TRBD2. Trimming took 10 bases from V and 3 from J; bases not matched to a gene: 10. The CDR3 covers 14 residues. Germline lookup yields CDR1 MDHEN and CDR2 SYDVKM. CDR3 sequence (DNA): TGTGCCATCGCGAGCGGGGGGTCTAACTACGAGCAGTACTTC. Its protein product is CAIASGGSNYEQYF. Together with reference TRBV28 and TRBJ2-7, the CDR3 gives the full variable domain: DVKVTQSSRYLVKRTGEKVFLECVQDMDHENMFWYRQDPGLGLRLIYFSYDVKMKEKGDIPEGYSVSREKKERFSLILESASTNQTSMYLCAIASGGSNYEQYFGPGTRLTVT.

The chain recombines TRBV6-4 with TRBJ2-2; maybe TRBD2 (6 bases). Looked up from germline, CDR1 is MRHNA and CDR2 is SNTAGT. V was shortened by 0 bases and J by 6 bases, with 17 bases between the two germline ends. CDR3 length: 17 amino acids. The CDR3 is CASSDSRGRNWAGELFF. The CDR3 DNA is TGTGCCAGCAGTGACTCGCGGGGTCGGAACTGGGCCGGGGAGCTGTTTTTT.

This clonotype was seen a single time. J is TRBJ1-3 and V is TRBV10-3; possible D gene TRBD1, 6 bases. Per germline, CDR1 ENHRY and CDR2 SYGVKD. Trimming took 6 bases from V and 0 from J, leaving 9 bases between them. This CDR3 spans 14 amino acids. CDR3 nucleotides: TGTGCCATCAGATCGACAGGCTCTGGAAACACCATATATTTT. It codes for CAIRSTGSGNTIYF.

In its sample, this clonotype was seen a few times. J is TRBJ2-3 and V is TRBV19, with 9 bases that match TRBD2. The CDR3 totals 15 residues. After removal of 3 bases from V and 5 bases from J, the junction contained 6 bases not matched to a gene. Germline CDR1 reads LNHDA; CDR2 reads SQIVND (reference sequence). CDR3 coding DNA: TGTGCCAGTAGTATGGGAGCTAGCGGGATAGATACGCAGTATTTT. This codes for CASSMGASGIDTQYF. Drawing the rest from reference TRBV19 and TRBJ2-3, the complete variable domain is DGGITQSPKYLFRKEGQNVTLSCEQNLNHDAMYWYRQDPGQGLRLIYYSQIVNDFQKGDIAEGYSVSREKKESFPLTVTSAQKNPTAFYLCASSMGASGIDTQYFGPGTRLTVL.

This clonotype was observed a few times. V usage is TRBV20-1 and J usage is TRBJ2-1; no reliable D call. The J call may be faulty, since TRBJ2-7 better matches the DNA end. This CDR3 comprises 14 residues. CDR1 is DFQATT, CDR2 SNEGSKA, per germline (reference sequence). CDR3 bases: TGCAGTGCTAGAGATACGATAGGCCGCTACGAGCAGTACTTC. It encodes CSARDTIGRYEQYF.